A selection of T cell receptor beta chains follows, all from one sample in a study of blood T cell repertoires in COVID-19. Only in-frame clones appear in the TCRdb table, and some are missing; sequencing was by immunoSEQ multiplex PCR. This sample has 45,000 to 55,000 clones, with around 80% found just once. Input material: peripheral blood. These receptors originate from a human donor with active or convalescent COVID-19. The donor label of this sample is uncertain. The CDR3 runs from the conserved cysteine through the conserved F or W. A D gene is named only where the DNA matches it firmly. Not every row has a clone size; where given, it reads once, few, many or a size class.

TRBJ2-3,-,TRBV5-1,TRBD2,CASSSLAGTSGTDTQYF,TGCGCCAGCAGCTCACTTGCCGGGACTAGCGGCACAGATACGCAGTATTTT
TRBJ2-1,few,TRBV30,TRBD2,CAHGEGPYNEQFF,TGTGCCCACGGGGAGGGACCCTACAATGAGCAGTTCTTC
TRBJ2-3,once,TRBV27,-,CASSLFGRTDTQYF,TGTGCCAGCAGTTTATTTGGGAGAACAGATACGCAGTATTTT
TRBJ2-1,-,TRBV14,-,CASSSPDRSDSNEQFF,TGTGCCAGCAGCTCCCCGGACCGGTCAGACAGCAATGAGCAGTTCTTC
TRBJ1-4,few,TRBV5-6,-,CASSSPGGSANEKLFF,TGTGCCAGCAGCTCCCCGGGGGGCAGTGCTAATGAAAAACTGTTTTTT
TRBJ1-4,-,TRBV30,TRBD1,CAWGVGGAREKLFF,TGTGCCTGGGGGGTAGGGGGCGCCCGGGAAAAACTGTTTTTT
TRBJ2-5,-,TRBV5-1,-,CASSPEGAGETQYF,TGCGCCAGCAGCCCGGAGGGGGCGGGAGAGACCCAGTACTTC
TRBJ1-4,-,TRBV7-3,TRBD1,CASSSGQGKGPNEKLFF,TGTGCCAGCAGCTCAGGACAGGGAAAAGGACCTAATGAAAAACTGTTTTTT
TRBJ2-2,once,TRBV19,-,CASSIRQIANTGELFF,TGTGCCAGTAGTATTAGACAGATCGCGAACACCGGGGAGCTGTTTTTT
TRBJ2-7,-,TRBV19,-,CASSSDRWYEQYF,TGTGCCAGTAGTTCCGACAGGTGGTACGAGCAGTACTTC
TRBJ1-1,many,TRBV7-9,-,CASSLAEWTEAFF,TGTGCCAGCAGCTTAGCGGAGTGGACTGAAGCTTTCTTT
TRBJ2-3,-,TRBV19,TRBD2,CASSKGLAGADTQYF,TGTGCCAGTAGTAAGGGACTAGCGGGAGCAGATACGCAGTATTTT
TRBJ1-3,-,TRBV30,-,CAWGLRGGPGNTIYF,TGTGCCTGGGGCCTTCGCGGGGGGCCTGGAAACACCATATATTTT
TRBJ2-7,few,TRBV27,-,CASRGGADRSYEQYF,TGTGCCAGCAGGGGGGGGGCGGATCGATCCTACGAGCAGTACTTC
TRBJ1-1,-,TRBV3-1/TRBV3-2,TRBD1,CASSRQGAGKTEAFF,TGTGCCAGCAGCCGGCAGGGGGCTGGAAAAACTGAAGCTTTCTTT
TRBJ2-7,once,TRBV19,-,CASSISALDSDEQYF,TGTGCCAGTAGTATAAGTGCCCTCGACAGCGACGAGCAGTACTTC
TRBJ2-2,-,TRBV24-1,TRBD1,CATSDGTVLGELFF,TGTGCCACCAGTGACGGGACAGTTCTCGGGGAGCTGTTTTTT
TRBJ1-2,-,TRBV7-9,TRBD1,CASSTGTGNGYTF,TGTGCCAGCAGCACCGGGACAGGCAATGGCTACACCTTC
TRBJ2-5,-,TRBV7-3,-,CASSLSIGQSNVETQYF,TGTGCCAGCAGCCTCTCAATCGGACAGTCTAACGTCGAGACCCAGTACTTC
TRBJ2-7,-,TRBV6-5,-,CASSYSRTEQYF,TGTGCCAGCAGTTACTCGCGTACCGAGCAGTACTTC
TRBJ1-2,-,TRBV24-1,-,CATSDLIYGYTF,TGTGCCACCAGTGATTTAATATATGGCTACACCTTC
TRBJ2-7,few,TRBV9,-,CASSVAQTSEQYF,TGTGCCAGCAGCGTAGCACAGACCTCCGAGCAGTACTTC
TRBJ2-1,-,TRBV30,-,CAWGHNEQFF,TGTGCCTGGGGCCATAATGAGCAGTTCTTC